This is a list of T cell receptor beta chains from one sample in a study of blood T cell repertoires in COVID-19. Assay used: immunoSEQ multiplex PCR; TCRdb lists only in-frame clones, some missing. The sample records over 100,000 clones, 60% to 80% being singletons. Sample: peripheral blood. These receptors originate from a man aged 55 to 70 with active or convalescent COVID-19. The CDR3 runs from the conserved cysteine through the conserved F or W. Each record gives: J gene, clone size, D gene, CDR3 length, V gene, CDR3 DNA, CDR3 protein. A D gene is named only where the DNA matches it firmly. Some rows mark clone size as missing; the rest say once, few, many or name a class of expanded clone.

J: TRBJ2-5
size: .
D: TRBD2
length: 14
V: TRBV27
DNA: TGTGCCAGCAGTCCCTCTAGCGGCCAAGAGACCCAGTACTTC
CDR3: CASSPSSGQETQYF

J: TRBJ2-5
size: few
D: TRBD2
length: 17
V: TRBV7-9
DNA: TGTGCCAGCAGCCCAAAGGGACTAGCGGGAGCGGGGGAGACCCAGTACTTC
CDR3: CASSPKGLAGAGETQYF

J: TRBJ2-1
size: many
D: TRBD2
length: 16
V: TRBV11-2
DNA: TGTGCCAGCAGCTCTCTCACTAGCGGGAGGGTGGTAGGGCAGTTCTTC
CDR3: CASSSLTSGRVVGQFF

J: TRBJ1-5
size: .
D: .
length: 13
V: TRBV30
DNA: TGTGCCTGGAGTCAAGGGACTTATCAGCCCCAGCATTTT
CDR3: CAWSQGTYQPQHF

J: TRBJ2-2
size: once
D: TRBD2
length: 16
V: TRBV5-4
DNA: TGTGCCAGCAGCTTTATAGCGGGTTTGAACACCGGGGAGCTGTTTTTT
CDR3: CASSFIAGLNTGELFF

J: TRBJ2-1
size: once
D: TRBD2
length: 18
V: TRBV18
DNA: TGTGCCAGCTCACCTGAGAGAACCGGGACTAGCGATTACAATGAGCAGTTCTTC
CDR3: CASSPERTGTSDYNEQFF

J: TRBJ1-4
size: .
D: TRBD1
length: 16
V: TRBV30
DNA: TGTGCCTGGAGTGCCCCGACAGGGTACCGTAATGAAAAACTGTTTTTT
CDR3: CAWSAPTGYRNEKLFF

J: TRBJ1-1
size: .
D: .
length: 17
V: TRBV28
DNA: TGTGCCAGCAGCCCGGTCCTAACCGCGGATTTGAACACTGAAGCTTTCTTT
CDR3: CASSPVLTADLNTEAFF

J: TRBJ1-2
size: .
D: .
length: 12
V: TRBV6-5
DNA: TGTGCCAGCAGTTCCGCCTCACTCGGCTACACCTTC
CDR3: CASSSASLGYTF

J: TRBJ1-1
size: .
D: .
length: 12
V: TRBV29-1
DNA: TGCAGCGTCCACCGGGGGAACACTGAAGCTTTCTTT
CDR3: CSVHRGNTEAFF

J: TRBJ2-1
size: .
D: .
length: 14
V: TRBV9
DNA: TGTGCCAGCAGCGTAGGCGGCCCCTACAATGAGCAGTTCTTC
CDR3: CASSVGGPYNEQFF

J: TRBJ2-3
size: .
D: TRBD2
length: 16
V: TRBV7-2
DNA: TGTGCCAGCAGCGACCGTGGTAGCGGGTCCACAGATACGCAGTATTTT
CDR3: CASSDRGSGSTDTQYF

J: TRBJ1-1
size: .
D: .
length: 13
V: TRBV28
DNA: TGTGCCAGCAGACCAACAGGGTCGGCTGAAGCTTTCTTT
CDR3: CASRPTGSAEAFF

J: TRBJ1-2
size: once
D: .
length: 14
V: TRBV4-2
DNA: TGTGCCAGCAGTTTGACGGGGGGTTCCCGTGGCTACACCTTC
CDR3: CASSLTGGSRGYTF

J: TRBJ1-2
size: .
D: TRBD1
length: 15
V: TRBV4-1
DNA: TGCGCCAGCAGCCAAGAGACAGGGGGCTTCGGGGGCTACACCTTC
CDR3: CASSQETGGFGGYTF

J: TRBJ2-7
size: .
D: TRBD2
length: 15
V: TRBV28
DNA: TGTGCCAGCAGTCCTCGGACTAGCGGTACCTACGAGCAGTACTTC
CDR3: CASSPRTSGTYEQYF

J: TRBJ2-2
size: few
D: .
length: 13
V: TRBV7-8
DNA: TGTGCCAGCAGCGTGACCCGCGGCGGGGAGCTGTTTTTT
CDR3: CASSVTRGGELFF

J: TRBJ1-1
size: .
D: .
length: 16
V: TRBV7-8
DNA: TGTGCCAGCAGCTTAGGGTCCCAGGGAGGGTACACTGAAGCTTTCTTT
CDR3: CASSLGSQGGYTEAFF

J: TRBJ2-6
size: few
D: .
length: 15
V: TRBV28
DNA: TGTGCCAGCAGTACCCCTAGCTCTGGGGCCAACGTCCTGACTTTC
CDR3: CASSTPSSGANVLTF

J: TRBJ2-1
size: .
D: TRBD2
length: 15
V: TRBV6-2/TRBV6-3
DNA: TGTGCCAGCAGCCAGACTAGCGGGAAGTGGAATGAGCAGTTCTTC
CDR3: CASSQTSGKWNEQFF

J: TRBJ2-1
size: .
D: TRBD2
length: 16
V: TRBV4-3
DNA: TGCGCCAGCAGCCACCAAGCGGGGGGCTCCTACAATGAGCAGTTCTTC
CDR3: CASSHQAGGSYNEQFF

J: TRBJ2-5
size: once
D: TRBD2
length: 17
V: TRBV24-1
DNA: TGTGCCACCAGTGACAGATCCGGGACTACCTTTCAAGAGACCCAGTACTTC
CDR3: CATSDRSGTTFQETQYF

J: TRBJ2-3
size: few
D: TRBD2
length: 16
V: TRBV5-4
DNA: TGTGCCAGCAGCTCCGGACTAGCGGGGCCCACAGATACGCAGTATTTT
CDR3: CASSSGLAGPTDTQYF

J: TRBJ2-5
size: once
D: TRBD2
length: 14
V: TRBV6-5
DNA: TGTGCCAGCAGTTGGACTAGAACAAAAGAGACCCAGTACTTC
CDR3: CASSWTRTKETQYF

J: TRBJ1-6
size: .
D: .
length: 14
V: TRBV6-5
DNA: TGTGCCAGCAGCGTAACAGGGAGCCGGTCACCCCTCCACTTT
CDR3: CASSVTGSRSPLHF

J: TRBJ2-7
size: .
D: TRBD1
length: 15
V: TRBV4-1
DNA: TGCGCCAGCAGCCCATCCGGGACAGGGGACTACGAGCAGTACTTC
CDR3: CASSPSGTGDYEQYF

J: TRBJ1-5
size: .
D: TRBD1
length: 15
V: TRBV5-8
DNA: TGTGCCAGCAGCGCCGGGACAGGGGTAACACAGCCCCAGCATTTT
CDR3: CASSAGTGVTQPQHF

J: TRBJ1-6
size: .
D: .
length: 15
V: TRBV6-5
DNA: TGTGCCAGCAGCCGAATCAGGGGTCAAAATTCACCCCTCCACTTT
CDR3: CASSRIRGQNSPLHF

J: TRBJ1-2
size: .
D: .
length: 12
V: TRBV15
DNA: TGTGCCACCAGCAGAGACTTATATGGCTACACCTTC
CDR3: CATSRDLYGYTF

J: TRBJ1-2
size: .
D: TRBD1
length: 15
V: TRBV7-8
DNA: TGTGCCAGCAGCTTGCAAGTTGGGACAGGGATGCGCTACACCTTC
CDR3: CASSLQVGTGMRYTF

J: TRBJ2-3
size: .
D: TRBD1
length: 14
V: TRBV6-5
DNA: TGTGCCAGCAGCCGGGACAGGGGAAAGGATACGCAGTATTTT
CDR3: CASSRDRGKDTQYF

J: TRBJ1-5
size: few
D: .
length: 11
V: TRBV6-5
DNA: TGTGCCAGCAGTCTCGTTAAACCCCAGCATTTT
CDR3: CASSLVKPQHF

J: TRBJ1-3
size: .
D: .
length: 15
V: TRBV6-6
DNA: TGTGCCAGCAGTTACGAGGGAACTGGTGGAAACACCATATATTTT
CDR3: CASSYEGTGGNTIYF

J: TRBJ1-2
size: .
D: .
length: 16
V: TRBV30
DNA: TGTGCCTGGAGTGGGCAACAGAACTTAGCTAACTATGGCTACACCTTC
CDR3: CAWSGQQNLANYGYTF

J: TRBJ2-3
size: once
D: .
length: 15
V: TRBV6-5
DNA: TGTGCCAGCAGTTACAAAACTAGTGGCACAGATACGCAGTATTTT
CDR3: CASSYKTSGTDTQYF

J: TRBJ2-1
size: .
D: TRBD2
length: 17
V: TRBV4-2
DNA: TGTGCCAGCAGCCAAATTGGTGACGGGAGGGCCGATAATGAGCAGTTCTTC
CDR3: CASSQIGDGRADNEQFF

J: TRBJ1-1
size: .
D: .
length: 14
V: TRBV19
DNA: TGTGCCAGTAGTATGATACAGGGGAACACTGAAGCTTTCTTT
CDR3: CASSMIQGNTEAFF

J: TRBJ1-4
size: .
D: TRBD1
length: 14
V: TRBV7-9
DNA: TGTGCCAGCAGCCCGACAGGGAATAATGAAAAACTGTTTTTT
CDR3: CASSPTGNNEKLFF

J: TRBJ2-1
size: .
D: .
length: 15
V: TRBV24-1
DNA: TGTGCCACCAGTGTAGGACAGCTCCCTTACAATGAGCAGTTCTTC
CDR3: CATSVGQLPYNEQFF

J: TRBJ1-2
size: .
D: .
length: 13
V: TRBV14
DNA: TGTGCCAGCAGCCAAGGGGGCTTCTATGGCTACACCTTC
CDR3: CASSQGGFYGYTF

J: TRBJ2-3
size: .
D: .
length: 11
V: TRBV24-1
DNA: TGTGCCACCAGTGTCGCAGATACGCAGTATTTT
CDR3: CATSVADTQYF

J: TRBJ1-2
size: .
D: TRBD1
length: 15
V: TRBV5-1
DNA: TGCGCCAGCAGCCCGCGGGACAGGGGCGGCTATGGCTACACCTTC
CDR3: CASSPRDRGGYGYTF

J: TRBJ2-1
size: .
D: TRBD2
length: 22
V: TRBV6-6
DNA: TGTGCCAGCAGTGGATCTCCTGCGGGAGAAGTCTATGCCGGACCGCCGGCCAATGAGCAGTTCTTC
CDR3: CASSGSPAGEVYAGPPANEQFF

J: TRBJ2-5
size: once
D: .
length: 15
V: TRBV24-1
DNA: TGTGCCACCAGTGACACCCGGGGAGGGGGGGGTGACCAGTACTTC
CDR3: CATSDTRGGGGDQYF

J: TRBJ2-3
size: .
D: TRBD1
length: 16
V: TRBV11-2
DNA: TGTGCCAGCAGCGGTCAGGGGGCCCTAAGCACAGATACGCAGTATTTT
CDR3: CASSGQGALSTDTQYF

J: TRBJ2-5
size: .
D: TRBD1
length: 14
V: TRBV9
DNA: TGTGCCAGCAGCCCCCACAGGGGGCGAGAGACCCAGTACTTC
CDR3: CASSPHRGRETQYF

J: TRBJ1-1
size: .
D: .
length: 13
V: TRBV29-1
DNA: TGCAGCGTTGAAATGGCATTGAACACTGAAGCTTTCTTT
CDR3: CSVEMALNTEAFF

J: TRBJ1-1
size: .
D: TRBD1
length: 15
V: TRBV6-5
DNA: TGTGCCAGCACCAAGAACAGGGGCATGAACACTGAAGCTTTCTTT
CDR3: CASTKNRGMNTEAFF

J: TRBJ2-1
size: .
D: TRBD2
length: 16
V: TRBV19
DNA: TGTGCCAGTAGTATCATAAAGGGAGGGGTCAACAATGAGCAGTTCTTC
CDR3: CASSIIKGGVNNEQFF

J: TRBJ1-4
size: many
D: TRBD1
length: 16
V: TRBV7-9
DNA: TGTGCCAGCACCCACAGAGGGACAGGGGGCCGTGAAAAACTGTTTTTT
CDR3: CASTHRGTGGREKLFF

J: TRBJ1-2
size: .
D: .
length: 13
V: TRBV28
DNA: TGTGCCAGCAGTCCACAAAGTATGTCTGGCTACACCTTC
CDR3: CASSPQSMSGYTF

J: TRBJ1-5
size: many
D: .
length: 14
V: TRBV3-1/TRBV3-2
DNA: TGTGCCAGCAGCCTGCAGGGGAAGAATCAGCCCCAGCATTTT
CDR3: CASSLQGKNQPQHF

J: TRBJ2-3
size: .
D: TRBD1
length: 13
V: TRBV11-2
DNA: TGTGCCAGCAGCTTAAGGGGGCAAGATACGCAGTATTTT
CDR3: CASSLRGQDTQYF

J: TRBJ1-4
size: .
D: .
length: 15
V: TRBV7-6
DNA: TGTGCCAGCAGCTTAGGAGTGAACCTTAATGAAAAACTGTTTTTT
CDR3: CASSLGVNLNEKLFF

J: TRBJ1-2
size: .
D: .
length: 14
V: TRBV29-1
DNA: TGCAGCGTTGAATTAGCAGGGGCGAACTATGGCTACACCTTC
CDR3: CSVELAGANYGYTF